Only one count was recorded for the clone carrying this TCR beta chain. The antigen remains unidentified. Measured with immunoSEQ multiplex PCR; TCRdb has only the in-frame clones, and not every one. The data hold 100,000 or so clones, with approximately 91% observed a single time. This record comes from a study of siplizumab effects on memory and regulatory T cells. General study points: Relative to controls at around 25%, mappable alloreactive CD4+ clones exhibited a mean Treg-derived proportion of about 69% with siplizumab.

The V end was cut by 7 bases, the J end by 3 bases, with 15 bases between. Looked up from germline, CDR1 is SQVTM and CDR2 is ANQGSEA. This CDR3 is 13 amino acids long. Sequencing was carried out using CD4+ T cells sorted from blood. V usage is TRBV29-1 and J usage is TRBJ1-1; D possibly corresponds to TRBD1 (5 bases). The source is a human donor in good health. The CDR3 DNA reads as TGCAGCGCGTCCAGAGGGGCGGACACTGAAGCTTTCTTT. This translates into CSASRGADTEAFF. Full variable domain (remainder filled in from reference TRBV29-1 and TRBJ1-1): SAVISQKPSRDICQRGTSLTIQCQVDSQVTMMFWYRQQPGQSLTLIATANQGSEATYESGFVIDKFPISRPNLTFSTLTVSNMSPEDSSIYLCSASRGADTEAFFGQGTRLTVV.